This TCR beta chain comes out of a study of read filtering for tumor transcriptome and immune sequencing. This clonotype has ten or more counts. Its specificity is unknown. Study-wide findings and caveats: The CD138-negative fraction was mixed bone marrow immune cells, not pure T cells.

This library used around 400 ng RNA and molecular barcoded adaptors spanning alpha/delta and beta/gamma chains. Each CDR3 protein is one row after TCRdb ran MiXCR on the reads. The repertoire holds about 130,000 distinct CDR3 sequences, with approximately 12% as singletons. This CDR3 region has 14 residues. Germline CDR1 MNHEY, CDR2 SVGAGI. Trimming pared 5 bases from V and 1 base from J, leaving 9 bases between. The chain uses TRBV6-5 and TRBJ1-5; D is unclear. This TCR came from a donor at least 40 years old with multiple myeloma. The sequenced material came from a population of CD138-negative cells sorted from bone marrow. The CDR3 sequence is CASSPTRSNQPQHF. CDR3 nucleotides: TGTGCCAGCAGTCCCACAAGGAGCAATCAGCCCCAGCATTTT.